This T cell receptor (beta chain) stems from a study of blood T cell repertoires in COVID-19. Turning to the study itself: The cDNA or gDNA used as material had been derived from T cells, B-cell-depleted T cells, or PBMCs.

The Seattle patients, enrolled during active infection, were followed longitudinally. This clone appeared a single time. Original processing methods: Reference gene primer amplification yielded estimated nucleated cell counts. Assay used: immunoSEQ multiplex PCR; TCRdb lists only in-frame clones, some missing. The V and J calls and clone size are taken from that table; D and trimming were inferred from the DNA. The table shows a few hundred thousand clones, with around nine tenths occurring only once. Trimming cost V 3 bases and J 0 bases, with 6 bases left between them. The V gene's germline CDR1 is MDHEN and CDR2 SYDVKM. The CDR3 loop spans 15 amino acids.

The V gene is TRBV28, the J gene TRBJ2-6; D is unresolved. This receptor was obtained from a man over 45 with COVID-19, enrolled during active disease. Material: peripheral blood. The CDR3 reads CASSFAGSGANVLTF. CDR3 DNA sequence: TGTGCCAGCAGTTTTGCCGGCTCTGGGGCCAACGTCCTGACTTTC.